One and the same sample provided the 21 T cell receptor beta chains below, sequenced in a study of blood T cell repertoires in COVID-19. Assay used: immunoSEQ multiplex PCR; TCRdb lists only in-frame clones, some missing. Found here are some 70,000 clones, 80% to 90% of them singletons; the top ten hold 2% to 2.5%. The sequenced material came from peripheral blood. These receptors all stem from a human donor in a cohort sampled during active COVID-19.

This clone turned up a few times. The chain is built from TRBV5-1 and TRBJ2-1; 7 positions agree with TRBD1. This CDR3 has 15 amino acids. The germline CDR1 and CDR2 sequences are SGHRS and YFSETQ. V shed 4 bases, J shed 0 bases, and the junction held 4 bases outside the gene matches. The CDR3 DNA reads as TGCGCCAGCAGCCCGGCAGGGGGCTCCTACAATGAGCAGTTCTTC. Its translation: CASSPAGGSYNEQFF.

V is TRBV7-9 and J is TRBJ2-7; TRBD2 matches at 7 bases. V was clipped by 4 bases and J by 0 bases; unmatched bases: 9. Germline V gives CDR1 SEHNR, CDR2 FQNEAQ (reference sequence). There are 16 residues in the CDR3. CDR3 protein: CASSSRRRGSSYEQYF. In nucleotides, the CDR3 is TGTGCCAGCAGCTCCCGGAGGCGCGGGAGCTCCTACGAGCAGTACTTC.

The V call is TRBV6-2 or TRBV6-3, the J call TRBJ2-3; 8 bases agree with TRBD2. Per the germline V gene, CDR1 is MNHEY and CDR2 is SVGEGT. V trimming: 6 bases; J trimming: 4 bases; junction bases outside the gene matches: 12. The CDR3 runs to 16 residues. The CDR3 reads CASSPTGLVGPDTQYF. CDR3 nucleotide sequence: TGTGCCAGCAGCCCAACGGGACTAGTGGGTCCAGATACGCAGTATTTT.

This sequence joins TRBV12-3 or TRBV12-4 and TRBJ2-1; D is uncertain. V was shortened by 7 bases and J by 4 bases, with 11 bases between the two germline ends. This CDR3 is built from 13 residues. The CDR3 here is CASTIEVYNEQFF. CDR3 in DNA: TGTGCCAGCACCATAGAAGTTTACAATGAGCAGTTCTTC.

The rearrangement joins TRBV29-1 to TRBJ1-1, with D perhaps matching TRBD1 (6 bases). The CDR3 covers 12 residues. Per germline, CDR1 SQVTM and CDR2 ANQGSEA. V lost 8 bases, J lost 7 bases, and 17 bases lay in between. CDR3: CSSGGRANEAFF. CDR3 DNA sequence: TGCAGCAGCGGGGGGCGCGCAAATGAAGCTTTCTTT.

This chain joins TRBV5-6 and TRBJ1-2; 12 nucleotides line up with TRBD1. CDR1 and CDR2 (germline): SGHDT, YYEEEE. Unmatched junction bases numbered 11, after V lost 3 bases and J lost 8 bases. CDR3 length equals 16 residues. The CDR3 bases are TGTGCCAGCAGCTCTAACCGGGACAGGGGGCTACGCGGCTACACCTTC. This encodes CASSSNRDRGLRGYTF. The whole variable domain, remainder taken from reference TRBV5-6 and TRBJ1-2, is DAGVTQSPTHLIKTRGQQVTLRCSPKSGHDTVSWYQQALGQGPQFIFQYYEEEERQRGNFPDRFSGHQFPNYSSELNVNALLLGDSALYLCASSSNRDRGLRGYTFGSGTRLTVV.

The chain combines TRBV21-1 with TRBJ2-4; the table calls TRBD2, which could not be checked here. TRBV21-1 is classified as a pseudogene. This CDR3 spans 13 amino acids. The CDR3 bases are TGTGCCAGCAATTTTAGCGGGACAAAACGTCAGTACTTC. Translated, it gives CASNFSGTKRQYF.

The gene calls are TRBV28 and TRBJ1-5; TRBD1 might be the D (6 bases). The germline gives CDR1 MDHEN, CDR2 SYDVKM. V was clipped by 4 bases and J by 0 bases, with 7 bases between them. There are 14 residues in the CDR3. This chain's CDR3 is CASSWGLSNQPQHF. The DNA for the CDR3 is TGTGCCAGCAGTTGGGGGCTTAGCAATCAGCCCCAGCATTTT.

The chain links TRBV7-9 to TRBJ1-5; no firm D call. Germline CDR1 SEHNR, CDR2 FQNEAQ (reference sequence). Trimming cost V 5 bases and J 4 bases, with 6 bases left between them. The CDR3 runs 12 residues. CDR3 coding DNA: TGTGCCAGCAGCCCCGGGAATCAGCCCCAGCATTTT. As protein: CASSPGNQPQHF.

This chain links TRBV6-2 or TRBV6-3 with TRBJ2-1; tentative D call: TRBD2 (6 bases). The V end lost 6 bases, the J end lost 3 bases, and 21 bases lay between the germline ends. CDR1 and CDR2 from the germline V gene are MNHEY and SVGEGT. CDR3 length equals 17 residues. The CDR3 here is CASSAREWLGFYNEQFF. The CDR3 nucleotides read TGTGCCAGCAGCGCACGGGAGTGGTTGGGTTTCTACAATGAGCAGTTCTTC.

This chain joins TRBV19 and TRBJ1-2; TRBD1 might be the D (5 bases). V dropped 5 bases and J dropped 4 bases, with 14 bases sitting between them. The CDR3 spans 14 residues. Germline-derived CDR1 and CDR2 are LNHDA and SQIVND (reference sequence). The CDR3 protein is CASSPADSLYGYTF. CDR3 bases: TGTGCCAGTAGTCCCGCAGACAGCCTCTATGGCTACACCTTC.

The chain links TRBV5-1 to TRBJ2-1; TRBD1 might be the D (6 bases). V lost 3 bases and J 8 bases, leaving 15 bases between the germline ends. The germline gives CDR1 SGHRS, CDR2 YFSETQ. The CDR3 consists of 14 residues. CDR3 DNA sequence: TGCGCCAGCAGCTCCGGGACAAAAAGCGATGAGCAGTTCTTC. This encodes CASSSGTKSDEQFF. Full variable domain (rest looked up from reference TRBV5-1 and TRBJ2-1): KAGVTQTPRYLIKTRGQQVTLSCSPISGHRSVSWYQQTPGQGLQFLFEYFSETQRNKGNFPGRFSGRQFSNSRSEMNVSTLELGDSALYLCASSSGTKSDEQFFGPGTRLTVL.

The count of this clone is one. The V call is TRBV6-1, the J call TRBJ2-5; D remains ambiguous. Germline V gene data show CDR1 as MNHNS and CDR2 as SASEGT. The length of the CDR3 is 14 residues. Between the trimmed V and J ends, which lost 2 bases and 2 bases, there was a span of 9 bases. The CDR3 loop is CASSENLSQETQYF. CDR3 DNA sequence: TGTGCCAGCAGTGAAAATCTGAGTCAAGAGACCCAGTACTTC.

V usage is TRBV19 and J usage is TRBJ1-5; D uncertain. Germline V gene data show CDR1 as LNHDA and CDR2 as SQIVND (reference sequence). The CDR3 runs 11 residues. Trimming removed 7 bases from V and 9 bases from J, with 10 bases in between. The CDR3 sequence: CASIPPRPQHF. CDR3 bases: TGTGCCAGTATCCCCCCTCGGCCCCAGCATTTT.

The chain carries TRBV11-3 and TRBJ2-3; no reliable D call. The ends were cut back, 2 bases at V and 1 base at J, with 7 bases in the middle. The CDR3 is 14 amino acids. Germline V gene lookup returns CDR1 SGHNT and CDR2 YENEEA. As DNA, the CDR3 is TGTGCCAGCAGCTTATTTAGAGGCACAGATACGCAGTATTTT. Protein: CASSLFRGTDTQYF.

The rearrangement links TRBV6-5 to TRBJ2-7; D perhaps matches TRBD1 (6 bases). The CDR3 contains 16 residues. Trimming took 3 bases from V and 0 from J, leaving 15 bases between them. Germline CDR1 is MNHEY and CDR2 is SVGAGI. The CDR3 bases are TGTGCCAGCAGTTATCGACAGGTCTCTCTCTCCTACGAGCAGTACTTC. Its protein product is CASSYRQVSLSYEQYF.

J is TRBJ1-2 and V is TRBV6-5; D call uncertain. Per germline, CDR1 MNHEY and CDR2 SVGAGI. V lost 6 bases to trimming and J lost 4 bases, with 18 bases between them. The CDR3 is made up of 15 amino acids. CDR3 loop: CASSPYPRRSYGYTF. Here the CDR3 DNA reads TGTGCCAGCAGCCCGTACCCCCGGAGGAGCTATGGCTACACCTTC.

The chain is built from TRBV6-1 and TRBJ1-1; D may be TRBD1 (6 bases). Germline CDR1 and CDR2: MNHNS and SASEGT. The CDR3 has 12 amino acids. V dropped 6 bases and J dropped 7 bases, with 12 bases sitting between them. The CDR3 here is CASRKTGFEAFF. DNA for the CDR3: TGTGCCAGCAGGAAGACAGGTTTTGAAGCTTTCTTT.

Only one count was recorded for this clone. The chain carries TRBV5-3 and TRBJ2-5, with TRBD1 identical over 8 bases. TRBV5-3 is assigned to the ORF class and has an uncertain function. V trimming: 1 base; J trimming: 5 bases; junction bases outside the gene matches: 4. CDR3 length: 14 residues. CDR3 residues: CARSLKDRAETQYF. In DNA, the CDR3 is TGTGCCAGAAGCTTGAAGGACAGGGCGGAGACCCAGTACTTC.

The chain uses TRBV10-2 and TRBJ1-1; 9 bases match TRBD1. Trimming removed 2 bases from V and 4 bases from J; junction bases left unmatched: 2. The CDR3 is 14 residues long. Germline CDR1 and CDR2: WSHSY and SAAADI. The CDR3 region has the DNA TGCGCCAGCAGTGAGGACAGGGGGACCACTGAAGCTTTCTTT. Protein product: CASSEDRGTTEAFF.

The chain links TRBV19 to TRBJ1-5; D may be TRBD1 (5 bases). Germline V gene data show CDR1 as LNHDA and CDR2 as SQIVND (reference sequence). Trimming stripped 6 bases from V and 0 bases from J, with 15 bases between. This CDR3 contains 16 residues. The CDR3 loop is CASRGVGQNSNQPQHF. The CDR3 region has the DNA TGTGCCAGTAGAGGGGTGGGGCAGAATAGCAATCAGCCCCAGCATTTT.